This passage covers 4 T cell receptor beta chains from one sample sequenced in a study of blood T cells in healthy people across ages. With a J-beta primer mix and a sample-barcoded 5' primer, a second PCR ran about 7 to 11 cycles. TCRdb recomputed calls from the 5' RACE reads with MiXCR, one row per CDR3 protein. Of some 1.5 million distinct CDR3 sequences listed, approximately 30% are singletons. The sequenced material came from blood. The receptors come from a woman in her 30s in good health.

The chain has TRBV28 and TRBJ1-2; D may be TRBD1 (6 bases). CDR1 and CDR2 (germline): MDHEN, SYDVKM. The germline V and J ends were trimmed by 3 bases and 7 bases, with 15 bases remaining between them. The CDR3 loop spans 14 amino acids. CDR3 sequence (DNA): TGTGCCAGCAGTTTTGGGGGGGGCGCCTCTGGCTACACCTTC. Protein product: CASSFGGGASGYTF.

This clonotype was seen more than once but under ten times. V usage is TRBV27 and J usage is TRBJ2-7, with 10 positions matching TRBD1. This CDR3 comprises 17 residues. Trimming removed 3 bases from V and 1 base from J; junction bases left unmatched: 9. Germline V CDR1 and CDR2: MNHEY, SMNVEV (reference sequence). This CDR3 reads CASSFYSGTGASYEQYF. Here the CDR3 DNA reads TGTGCCAGCAGTTTTTATTCAGGGACAGGGGCTTCCTACGAGCAGTACTTC.

The V call is TRBV10-3, the J call TRBJ1-1; D might be TRBD1 (5 bases). The CDR3 is 12 residues long. The germline V gene has CDR1 ENHRY and CDR2 SYGVKD. V was shortened by 9 bases and J by 1 base, with 9 bases between the two germline ends. The chain's CDR3 is CAIGDRNTEAFF. CDR3 coding DNA: TGTGCCATTGGTGACAGGAACACTGAAGCTTTCTTT.

This clonotype was observed a few times. Here the CDR3 DNA reads TGTGCCAGCCTCCCAGGGTCTGGGAACACTGAAGCTTTCTTT. Translation gives CASLPGSGNTEAFF. The chain combines TRBV6-5 with TRBJ1-1; D possibly corresponds to TRBD1 (5 bases). The germline gives CDR1 MNHEY, CDR2 SVGAGI. The CDR3 is made up of 14 amino acids. V gave up 8 bases and J gave up 1 base, with 14 bases separating them.